A single T cell receptor beta chain is shown here with its context. The sample belongs to a study of blood T cell repertoires in COVID-19. Looking at the study overall: The United States, Italy and Spain supplied acute and convalescent COVID-19 samples. PBMCs, B-cell-depleted T cells, or T cells were the source of the cDNA or gDNA that made up the material.

CDR1 is LNHDA, CDR2 SQIVND, per germline (reference sequence). The CDR3 sequence is 13 residues long. V was clipped by 3 bases and J by 5 bases, with 10 bases between them. In the original workflow: Reference gene primers were amplified, and this amplification served to estimate nucleated cell counts. The data were produced by immunoSEQ multiplex PCR, yet TCRdb's version contains in-frame clones alone and is incomplete. Clone size and V and J calls were adopted from that table, with D and trimming inferred from the DNA. Here the sample spans tens of thousands of clones, more than 65% being singletons.

The clonotype originates from a man aged 55 to 69 with acute or convalescent COVID-19. The V gene is TRBV19, the J gene TRBJ2-5; TRBD1 is a possible D gene (6 bases). Sequenced material: peripheral blood. Here the CDR3 DNA reads TGTGCCAGTAGTATGGGGGCGCGGGAGACCCAGTACTTC. Translation: CASSMGARETQYF.